This T cell receptor (beta chain) is drawn from a study of cytomegalovirus exposure and HLA in healthy donors. PCR employed 60 Vbeta and 13 Jbeta primers. Here immunoSEQ multiplex PCR was the method, and the copy in TCRdb shows in-frame clones only, minus some. The data show tens of thousands of clones, approximately 84% seen once. V lost 3 bases and J 7 bases, leaving 13 bases between the germline ends. CDR1 is SGHVS, CDR2 FQNEAQ, per germline. The CDR3 has 15 residues. The chain links TRBV7-8 to TRBJ1-6; tentatively, D is TRBD1 (5 bases). The sequenced sample consisted of PBMCs. This TCR derives from a man aged 18 to 29 in good health and CMV-seronegative. The chain's CDR3 is CASSFGSQGNSPLHF. The CDR3 region has the DNA TGTGCCAGCAGCTTTGGATCGCAGGGAAATTCACCCCTCCACTTT.